This T cell receptor (beta chain) is from a study of blood T cell repertoires in COVID-19. The wider study: T cells, B-cell-depleted T cells, or PBMCs provided the cDNA or gDNA that served as material.

The length of the CDR3 is 14 residues. The germline gives CDR1 LGHNT, CDR2 FRNRAP. The V and J ends lost 7 bases and 7 bases, in that order; junction bases with no gene match: 11. During active infection, Seattle patients enrolled and were then monitored through disease. Authors' data handling: Cell counts per sample came from amplifying reference gene primers. Produced via immunoSEQ multiplex PCR; TCRdb's table is partial and in-frame only. V, J and clone size derive from that table, while D and trimming were established from the DNA sequence. The table shows 200,000 to 250,000 clones, with more than 80% occurring only once.

The V and J genes are TRBV12-5 and TRBJ1-2; 8 bases line up with TRBD1. This receptor was taken from a woman of 80 years or more with COVID-19, enrolled during active disease. The sequencing input was peripheral blood. The CDR3 spells CASALGQGRGGYTF. The CDR3 nucleotides are TGTGCTAGTGCCCTCGGACAGGGTAGGGGTGGCTACACCTTC.